The sequence of this TCR beta chain was determined in a study of T cell responses to AZD1222 COVID-19 vaccine. A remark on this clone: The antigen is not known.

This CDR3 contains 13 residues. The analysis combined second doses at about 4 or about 12 weeks. Regarding the study as a whole: CD4 TCRs associated with vaccination spanned spike, dominating at 160-218 and 743-854.

Profiled with immunoSEQ multiplex PCR; TCRdb holds only in-frame clones, not every one. This table has roughly 120,000 clones, 75% to 90% appearing once. The sequencing here drew on peripheral blood, taken 28 days after the second AZD1222 dose. This chain uses TRBV21-1 with TRBJ2-2; the D segment call TRBD1 is taken from the table without a DNA check. TRBV21-1 counts as a pseudogene. This TCR derives from an adult who received the AZD1222 COVID-19 vaccine. The CDR3: CASSKGSTGELFF. The CDR3 nucleotides read TGTGCCAGCAGCAAAGGCAGCACCGGGGAGCTGTTTTTT.